The 30 T cell receptor beta chains below all came from one sample that was sequenced in a study of cytomegalovirus exposure and HLA in healthy donors. PCR was performed using 60 Vbeta and 13 Jbeta primers. The assay was immunoSEQ multiplex PCR, and TCRdb's table has in-frame clones only and misses some. This sample has just over 150,000 clones, with approximately 85% found just once. Sequencing input: PBMCs. The receptor source for this set is a man aged 18 to 35 in good health and CMV-seropositive.

The chain has TRBV18 and TRBJ1-2; TRBD1 aligns across 8 bases. This CDR3 is 14 amino acids long. CDR1 is KGHSH and CDR2 is LQKENI in the germline V gene. V trimming: 6 bases; J trimming: 1 base; junction bases outside the gene matches: 4. The CDR3 DNA reads TGTGCCAGCTCTCCGGACAGGGTTAACTATGGCTACACCTTC. It specifies CASSPDRVNYGYTF.

The gene calls are TRBV25-1 and TRBJ1-5; possible D gene TRBD1, 5 bases. Germline V gene data show CDR1 as MGHDK and CDR2 as SYGVNS. Trimming shortened V by 4 bases and J by 6 bases, and 7 bases separated the two germline ends. The CDR3 extends over 12 amino acids. CDR3 sequence reads: CASSAGFQPQHF. The DNA for the CDR3 is TGTGCCAGCAGTGCAGGGTTTCAGCCCCAGCATTTT.

This chain uses TRBV19 with TRBJ2-5, with D possibly being TRBD2 (6 bases). The J call is in doubt because the DNA end fits TRBJ2-7 better. This CDR3 spans 12 amino acids. The germline gives CDR1 LNHDA, CDR2 SQIVND (reference sequence). CDR3 sequence reads: CASKGGDYEQYF. CDR3 coding DNA: TGTGCCAGTAAGGGAGGAGACTACGAGCAGTACTTC.

V usage is TRBV7-9 and J usage is TRBJ2-3, with D possibly TRBD2 on 5 matching bases. The CDR3 consists of 18 residues. Germline V gene lookup returns CDR1 SEHNR and CDR2 FQNEAQ (reference sequence). Trimming stripped 5 bases from V and 2 bases from J, with 23 bases between. In DNA, the CDR3 is TGTGCCAGCAGCGCCCTTGGTAGCGTGGGAACCCTCACAGATACGCAGTATTTT. As protein: CASSALGSVGTLTDTQYF.

This clone has only a few counts. The chain recombines TRBV27 with TRBJ2-1; a weak D match, TRBD2 (6 bases). The V end lost 2 bases, the J end lost 9 bases, and 20 bases lay between the germline ends. This CDR3 region has 16 residues. The germline gives CDR1 MNHEY, CDR2 SMNVEV (reference sequence). The DNA of the CDR3 is TGTGCCAGCAGTTTACATCGTCTAGCGCCTTGGAGTGAGCAGTTCTTC. It yields the protein CASSLHRLAPWSEQFF.

The genes are TRBV9 and TRBJ1-1, with 8 bases fitting TRBD1. The V segment lost 4 bases and the J segment 8 bases; nucleotides outside the gene matches: 7. The CDR3 spans 13 residues. Germline loops: CDR1 SGDLS, CDR2 YYNGEE. The CDR3 loop is CASSLLTGAEAFF. CDR3 DNA sequence: TGTGCCAGCAGCCTCCTGACAGGGGCAGAAGCTTTCTTT.

The V gene is TRBV7-8, the J gene TRBJ2-7, with 7 bases that match TRBD1. Trimming removed 3 bases from V and 2 bases from J; junction bases left unmatched: 4. The germline V gene encodes CDR1 SGHVS and CDR2 FQNEAQ. The CDR3 consists of 14 residues. CDR3 sequence (DNA): TGTGCCAGCAGCTTCTCGACAGGGACCTACGAGCAGTACTTC. Protein product: CASSFSTGTYEQYF.

The chain couples TRBV9 to TRBJ2-3; TRBD2 aligns across 9 bases. The CDR3 runs to 15 residues. Per germline, CDR1 SGDLS and CDR2 YYNGEE. V dropped 1 base and J dropped 4; count of bases not matched to a gene: 4. The CDR3 DNA reads TGTGCCAGCAGCGTAACGGCGGGGGGGCCAGATACGCAGTATTTT. It codes for CASSVTAGGPDTQYF.

The J gene is TRBJ1-1, the V gene TRBV11-2, with D tentatively TRBD1 (6 bases). This CDR3 has 13 residues. With 1 base removed from V and 4 bases from J, the gap between germline ends came to 7 bases. Germline V gene data show CDR1 as SGHAT and CDR2 as FQNNGV. The CDR3 sequence: CASSLAQGTEAFF. Here the CDR3 DNA reads TGTGCCAGCAGCTTAGCACAGGGCACTGAAGCTTTCTTT.

This chain connects TRBV19 to TRBJ2-1; possibly TRBD2 for D (5 bases). Between the trimmed V and J ends, which lost 5 bases and 4 bases, there was a span of 12 bases. This CDR3 has 14 amino acids. From germline, CDR1 is LNHDA and CDR2 SQIVND (reference sequence). CDR3 nucleotides: TGTGCCAGTAGTCCCCAACTAGAGTACAATGAGCAGTTCTTC. Translation gives CASSPQLEYNEQFF.

This chain links TRBV11-2 with TRBJ1-4; TRBD1 might be the D (5 bases). CDR3 length: 14 amino acids. Germline loops: CDR1 SGHAT, CDR2 FQNNGV. The V gene lost 2 bases and the J gene lost 8 bases, with 12 bases spanning the gap. The CDR3 sequence: CASSLWGRGEKLFF. CDR3 bases: TGTGCCAGCAGCTTATGGGGTAGGGGAGAAAAACTGTTTTTT.

The chain combines TRBV7-9 with TRBJ1-6, with a tentative D call TRBD1 (6 bases). The germline V gene encodes CDR1 SEHNR and CDR2 FQNEAQ (reference sequence). Trimming cost V 6 bases and J 5 bases, with 11 bases left between them. The CDR3 contains 14 residues. DNA of the CDR3: TGTGCCAGCAGGCCACAGGGCGATAATTCACCCCTCCACTTT. This encodes CASRPQGDNSPLHF.

The chain recombines TRBV5-1 with TRBJ1-1, with D hard to call. The CDR3 runs to 13 residues. Germline CDR1 and CDR2: SGHRS and YFSETQ. The V end lost 1 base, the J end lost 11 bases, and 15 bases lay between the germline ends. DNA of the CDR3: TGCGCCAGCAGCTTGCATGAGGGTGTAGATGCTTTCTTT. Amino acid sequence: CASSLHEGVDAFF. Supplemented by reference TRBV5-1 and TRBJ1-1, the full variable domain reads KAGVTQTPRYLIKTRGQQVTLSCSPISGHRSVSWYQQTPGQGLQFLFEYFSETQRNKGNFPGRFSGRQFSNSRSEMNVSTLELGDSALYLCASSLHEGVDAFFGQGTRLTVV.

The chain carries TRBV2 and TRBJ1-6; no clear D. The V gene lost 7 bases and the J gene lost 9 bases, with 16 bases spanning the gap. This CDR3 has 14 amino acids. Germline CDR1 is SNHLY and CDR2 is FYNNEI. The CDR3 sequence is CASKVLEVGSPLHF. CDR3 DNA: TGTGCCAGCAAGGTCCTGGAGGTGGGTTCACCCCTCCACTTT.

CDR3 nucleotides: TGTGCCAGCAGCTTAGGGGCAGCCTCCTACGAGCAGTACTTC. Translation gives CASSLGAASYEQYF. The chain links TRBV7-6 to TRBJ2-7; D remains unclear. V lost 1 base, J lost 0 bases, and 7 bases lay in between. This CDR3 is 14 amino acids long. In germline, CDR1 is SGHVS, CDR2 FNYEAQ.

The rearrangement joins TRBV9 to TRBJ1-5; D unresolved. Germline CDR1 SGDLS, CDR2 YYNGEE. V lost 2 bases, J lost 0 bases, and 9 bases lay in between. This CDR3 comprises 15 residues. The DNA for the CDR3 is TGTGCCAGCAGCGTCCTCTCTTATAGCAATCAGCCCCAGCATTTT. This sequence encodes CASSVLSYSNQPQHF. The complete variable domain, with remaining parts taken from reference TRBV9 and TRBJ1-5, reads DSGVTQTPKHLITATGQRVTLRCSPRSGDLSVYWYQQSLDQGLQFLIQYYNGEERAKGNILERFSAQQFPDLHSELNLSSLELGDSALYFCASSVLSYSNQPQHFGDGTRLSIL.

The J gene is TRBJ2-1, the V gene TRBV30, with D maybe TRBD2 (6 bases). Germline V gives CDR1 GTSNPN, CDR2 SVGIG (reference sequence). The ends were cut back, 2 bases at V and 2 bases at J, with 10 bases in the middle. The CDR3 runs to 14 residues. The CDR3 DNA reads TGTGCCTGGAGTAGTGGACTACCCTACAATGAGCAGTTCTTC. Its translation is CAWSSGLPYNEQFF. The full variable domain, with the rest looked up from reference TRBV30 and TRBJ2-1, is SQTIHQWPATLVQPVGSPLSLECTVEGTSNPNLYWYRQAAGRGLQLLFYSVGIGQISSEVPQNLSASRPQDRQFILSSKKLLLSDSGFYLCAWSSGLPYNEQFFGPGTRLTVL.

This chain links TRBV12-5 with TRBJ1-2; the D is unclear. This CDR3 comprises 13 residues. Germline V gene sequence: CDR1 LGHNT, CDR2 FRNRAP. V lost 5 bases and J 1 base, leaving 8 bases between the germline ends. The CDR3: CASGNTFNYGYTF. CDR3 nucleotides: TGTGCTAGTGGTAACACATTTAACTATGGCTACACCTTC.

This clone came up a few times. V and J are TRBV19 and TRBJ2-7; possibly TRBD1 for D (6 bases). The V gene's germline CDR1 is LNHDA and CDR2 SQIVND (reference sequence). Trimming left V 3 bases short and J 3 bases short, with 15 bases between. CDR3 length: 15 residues. Here the CDR3 reads CASSMAGDGIYEQYF. The DNA for the CDR3 is TGTGCCAGTAGTATGGCAGGGGATGGGATCTACGAGCAGTACTTC.

The chain is built from TRBV11-2 and TRBJ2-7; the match to TRBD1 covers 8 bases. CDR3 length: 14 amino acids. V lost 6 bases and J lost 4; bases outside the gene matches: 8. The germline gives CDR1 SGHAT, CDR2 FQNNGV. CDR3 nucleotides: TGTGCCAGCAGTTTTGGGACAGGAGATTACGAGCAGTACTTC. Translated, it gives CASSFGTGDYEQYF.

Comments on this clone: The sample holds other DNA sequences that translate to the same CDR3. The rearrangement links TRBV18 to TRBJ1-3; D not resolved. The germline V and J ends were trimmed by 3 bases and 2 bases, with 8 bases remaining between them. The V gene's germline CDR1 is KGHSH and CDR2 LQKENI. This CDR3 region has 14 residues. Here the CDR3 reads CASSPGGTGNTIYF. In DNA form, the CDR3 reads TGTGCCAGCTCACCCGGCGGAACTGGAAACACCATATATTTT.

V and J are TRBV14 and TRBJ2-1; 7 nucleotides line up with TRBD2. CDR1 and CDR2 (germline): SGHDN, FVKESK. V shed 5 bases, J shed 0 bases, and the junction held 4 bases outside the gene matches. This CDR3 is 15 amino acids long. CDR3 coding DNA: TGTGCCAGCAGCTCTAGCGGATACTCCTACAATGAGCAGTTCTTC. Its protein is CASSSSGYSYNEQFF.

The J gene is TRBJ1-2, the V gene TRBV19; 11 nucleotides agree with TRBD1. Germline CDR1 and CDR2: LNHDA and SQIVND (reference sequence). The CDR3 is made up of 15 amino acids. V shed 6 bases and J 3 bases; nucleotides not matched to a gene: 6. The CDR3 nucleotides are TGTGCCAGTAGGCAGGACAGGGGGCCTGACTATGGCTACACCTTC. It encodes CASRQDRGPDYGYTF.

The chain links TRBV27 to TRBJ1-4; 8 bases are shared with TRBD1. The germline V gene has CDR1 MNHEY and CDR2 SMNVEV (reference sequence). Trimming cost V 5 bases and J 3 bases; bases outside gene matches: 2. This CDR3 region has 14 residues. CDR3 DNA: TGTGCCAGCAGTCGACAGGGGCCTAATGAAAAACTGTTTTTT. Encoded protein: CASSRQGPNEKLFF. Looking up the rest from reference TRBV27 and TRBJ1-4 gives the full variable domain: EAQVTQNPRYLITVTGKKLTVTCSQNMNHEYMSWYRQDPGLGLRQIYYSMNVEVTDKGDVPEGYKVSRKEKRNFPLILESPSPNQTSLYFCASSRQGPNEKLFFGSGTQLSVL.

The chain employs TRBV25-1 and TRBJ1-6; D might be TRBD1 (5 bases). Germline CDR1 reads MGHDK; CDR2 reads SYGVNS. The V and J ends lost 4 bases and 13 bases respectively, with 29 bases between them. This CDR3 comprises 18 residues. CDR3 in amino acids: CASSGEFRDLWGGEPLHF. The CDR3 coding sequence is TGTGCCAGCAGTGGGGAGTTTCGAGACCTCTGGGGCGGGGAGCCCCTCCACTTT.

V is TRBV7-2 and J is TRBJ2-3; D gene ambiguous. Per germline, CDR1 SGHTA and CDR2 FQGNSA. The germline V and J ends were trimmed by 6 bases and 4 bases, with 8 bases remaining between them. This CDR3 has 12 residues. CDR3 in DNA: TGTGCCAGCAGTCTAATTGCAGATACGCAGTATTTT. Protein product: CASSLIADTQYF. The full variable domain, in which reference TRBV7-2 and TRBJ2-3 provide the parts outside the CDR3, is GAGVSQSPSNKVTEKGKDVELRCDPISGHTALYWYRQSLGQGLEFLIYFQGNSAPDKSGLPSDRFSAERTGGSVSTLTIQRTQQEDSAVYLCASSLIADTQYFGPGTRLTVL.

V gene TRBV7-9 combines with J gene TRBJ2-1; 9 bases are a match to TRBD2. J lost 6 bases, V lost 3 bases, and 3 bases had no gene match. The CDR3 length is 14 residues. Germline-derived CDR1 and CDR2 are SEHNR and FQNEAQ (reference sequence). CDR3 nucleotides: TGTGCCAGCAGCTTCCAAGCGGGGGGCAATGAGCAGTTCTTC. Protein: CASSFQAGGNEQFF.

This clone was counted ten times or more. The chain carries TRBV2 and TRBJ1-5, with D unresolved. With 2 bases removed from V and 0 bases from J, the gap between germline ends came to 5 bases. This CDR3 contains 14 residues. Germline V CDR1 and CDR2: SNHLY, FYNNEI. The DNA of the CDR3 is TGTGCCAGCAGTGAATCCAATAGCAATCAGCCCCAGCATTTT. Its translation is CASSESNSNQPQHF.

The chain recombines TRBV13 with TRBJ2-7, with a tentative D call TRBD2 (6 bases). The germline V gene encodes CDR1 PRHDT and CDR2 FYEKMQ (reference sequence). The CDR3 sequence is 16 residues long. V was trimmed by 5 bases and J by 1 base, leaving 18 bases between them. CDR3 protein: CASSLLSGSKSYEQYF. CDR3 sequence (DNA): TGTGCCAGCAGCCTATTATCCGGGAGCAAGTCCTACGAGCAGTACTTC. Supplemented by reference TRBV13 and TRBJ2-7, the full variable domain reads AAGVIQSPRHLIKEKRETATLKCYPIPRHDTVYWYQQGPGQDPQFLISFYEKMQSDKGSIPDRFSAQQFSDYHSELNMSSLELGDSALYFCASSLLSGSKSYEQYFGPGTRLTVT.

In this sample, this clone turned up a few times. CDR3 residues: CASSLDPTGYGYTF. DNA for the CDR3: TGTGCCAGCAGCTTAGACCCAACCGGCTATGGCTACACCTTC. The chain combines TRBV7-8 with TRBJ1-2; D is undetermined. This CDR3 has 14 residues. Germline values: CDR1 SGHVS, CDR2 FQNEAQ. The V end was cut by 1 base, the J end by 4 bases, with 10 bases between.